Listed below are T cell receptor beta chains from one sample, sequenced in a study of CD8 T cells in Susac syndrome. Via MiXCR, TCRdb re-called the immunoSEQ multiplex PCR reads, giving one row per CDR3 protein. The sample has roughly 130,000 distinct CDR3 sequences; over 90% are singletons. The sample taken for sequencing was CD4+ T cells from PBMCs. Source of these receptors: a human donor with Susac syndrome. CDR3s include the opening cysteine and the closing phenylalanine or tryptophan. The D gene is left open where the match is weak. Clone size appears in some rows only: once, few, many, or a class for an expanded clone.

clone size: NA; V gene: TRBV4-2; D gene: TRBD1; J gene: TRBJ2-3; CDR3 protein: CASSLPGQGKDTQYF; CDR3 DNA: TGTGCCAGCAGCCTACCGGGACAGGGGAAAGATACGCAGTATTTT
clone size: NA; V gene: TRBV3-1; D gene: NA; J gene: TRBJ2-5; CDR3 protein: CASSQGVREAQYF; CDR3 DNA: TGTGCCAGCAGCCAAGGAGTTAGAGAGGCCCAGTACTTC
clone size: NA; V gene: TRBV28; D gene: NA; J gene: TRBJ1-1; CDR3 protein: CASSVPGRENTEAFF; CDR3 DNA: TGTGCCAGCAGTGTACCGGGCCGAGAGAACACTGAAGCTTTCTTT
clone size: NA; V gene: TRBV9; D gene: NA; J gene: TRBJ2-2; CDR3 protein: CASSSGASPGELFF; CDR3 DNA: TGTGCCAGCAGCTCGGGCGCTTCACCCGGGGAGCTGTTTTTT
clone size: NA; V gene: TRBV7-3; D gene: TRBD1; J gene: TRBJ2-5; CDR3 protein: CASSRNPPGQGYQETQYF; CDR3 DNA: TGTGCCAGCAGCCGAAATCCTCCGGGACAGGGATACCAAGAGACCCAGTACTTC
clone size: once; V gene: TRBV28; D gene: TRBD1; J gene: TRBJ2-7; CDR3 protein: CASREGARDEQYF; CDR3 DNA: TGTGCCAGCAGAGAGGGGGCGCGCGACGAGCAGTACTTC
clone size: NA; V gene: TRBV7-9; D gene: NA; J gene: TRBJ2-7; CDR3 protein: CASSSVWEQYF; CDR3 DNA: TGTGCCAGCAGCTCAGTTTGGGAGCAGTACTTC
clone size: NA; V gene: TRBV2; D gene: NA; J gene: TRBJ1-1; CDR3 protein: CASSGWGNTEAFF; CDR3 DNA: TGTGCCAGCAGTGGTTGGGGGAACACTGAAGCTTTCTTT
clone size: NA; V gene: TRBV24-1; D gene: NA; J gene: TRBJ2-3; CDR3 protein: CATSVGGRVTDTQYF; CDR3 DNA: TGTGCCACCAGTGTTGGTGGTAGAGTCACAGATACGCAGTATTTT
clone size: NA; V gene: TRBV2; D gene: TRBD2; J gene: TRBJ2-2; CDR3 protein: CASSAGQLLTSGRTGELFF; CDR3 DNA: TGTGCCAGCAGCGCAGGACAGCTCTTGACTAGCGGGAGGACCGGGGAGCTGTTTTTT
clone size: NA; V gene: TRBV19; D gene: NA; J gene: TRBJ1-1; CDR3 protein: CASSKGTEYTEAFF; CDR3 DNA: TGTGCCAGTAGTAAAGGGACGGAATACACTGAAGCTTTCTTT
clone size: NA; V gene: TRBV12-3/TRBV12-4; D gene: TRBD2; J gene: TRBJ2-7; CDR3 protein: CASSLWTSSSYEQYF; CDR3 DNA: TGTGCCAGCAGTTTGTGGACTAGCTCTTCCTACGAGCAGTACTTC
clone size: NA; V gene: TRBV7-9; D gene: TRBD2; J gene: TRBJ2-1; CDR3 protein: CASSLAGTIGVNEQFF; CDR3 DNA: TGTGCCAGCAGCTTGGCCGGGACTATCGGGGTCAATGAGCAGTTCTTC
clone size: NA; V gene: TRBV7-2; D gene: TRBD1; J gene: TRBJ1-2; CDR3 protein: CASSLSSTGTNYGYTF; CDR3 DNA: TGTGCCAGCAGCTTATCCTCGACAGGGACCAACTATGGCTACACCTTC
clone size: NA; V gene: TRBV12-3/TRBV12-4; D gene: NA; J gene: TRBJ1-1; CDR3 protein: CASSLGHLEAFF; CDR3 DNA: TGTGCCAGCAGTTTGGGTCACCTTGAAGCTTTCTTT
clone size: NA; V gene: TRBV10-3; D gene: NA; J gene: TRBJ2-1; CDR3 protein: CAISSASYNEQFF; CDR3 DNA: TGTGCCATCAGTTCCGCTAGCTACAATGAGCAGTTCTTC
clone size: NA; V gene: TRBV5-1; D gene: NA; J gene: TRBJ2-5; CDR3 protein: CASSPARIQETQYF; CDR3 DNA: TGCGCCAGCAGCCCGGCCCGTATACAAGAGACCCAGTACTTC
clone size: NA; V gene: TRBV5-1; D gene: TRBD2; J gene: TRBJ2-7; CDR3 protein: CASSSTSGSNYEQYF; CDR3 DNA: TGCGCCAGCAGCTCGACTAGCGGGAGTAACTACGAGCAGTACTTC
clone size: NA; V gene: TRBV12-3/TRBV12-4; D gene: TRBD1; J gene: TRBJ2-1; CDR3 protein: CASRLGQSYNEQFF; CDR3 DNA: TGTGCCAGCAGATTGGGACAGTCCTACAATGAGCAGTTCTTC
clone size: once; V gene: TRBV20-1; D gene: NA; J gene: TRBJ1-1; CDR3 protein: CSALPGQREAFF; CDR3 DNA: TGCAGTGCGCTCCCCGGACAGCGTGAAGCTTTCTTT
clone size: NA; V gene: TRBV5-1; D gene: NA; J gene: TRBJ1-1; CDR3 protein: CASSLQPATGTITEAFF; CDR3 DNA: TGCGCCAGCAGCTTGCAGCCCGCTACAGGGACCATTACTGAAGCTTTCTTT
clone size: NA; V gene: TRBV2; D gene: NA; J gene: TRBJ2-3; CDR3 protein: CASNRLQASTDTQYF; CDR3 DNA: TGTGCCAGCAACAGACTCCAAGCTAGCACAGATACGCAGTATTTT
clone size: once; V gene: TRBV30; D gene: TRBD1; J gene: TRBJ1-4; CDR3 protein: CAGGTGNEKLFF; CDR3 DNA: TGTGCCGGCGGGACAGGGAATGAAAAACTGTTTTTT
clone size: NA; V gene: TRBV30; D gene: NA; J gene: TRBJ1-5; CDR3 protein: CAWRIQGGSNQPQHF; CDR3 DNA: TGTGCCTGGAGAATACAGGGCGGCAGCAATCAGCCCCAGCATTTT
clone size: NA; V gene: TRBV2; D gene: NA; J gene: TRBJ2-7; CDR3 protein: CASTGKGERYEQYF; CDR3 DNA: TGTGCCAGCACGGGAAAGGGGGAGAGGTACGAGCAGTACTTC
clone size: NA; V gene: TRBV28; D gene: TRBD2; J gene: TRBJ2-7; CDR3 protein: CASSFGRESYEQYF; CDR3 DNA: TGTGCCAGCAGTTTCGGGCGGGAGAGCTACGAGCAGTACTTC
clone size: NA; V gene: TRBV2; D gene: TRBD1; J gene: TRBJ2-3; CDR3 protein: CASRKNGQVSTDTQYF; CDR3 DNA: TGTGCCAGCAGGAAGAATGGACAGGTCAGCACAGATACGCAGTATTTT
clone size: NA; V gene: TRBV13; D gene: NA; J gene: TRBJ1-4; CDR3 protein: CASSPGHNEKLFF; CDR3 DNA: TGTGCCAGCAGCCCGGGACACAATGAAAAACTGTTTTTT
clone size: NA; V gene: TRBV5-1; D gene: NA; J gene: TRBJ1-1; CDR3 protein: CASSLNRPNTEAFF; CDR3 DNA: TGCGCCAGCAGCTTGAATCGCCCGAACACTGAAGCTTTCTTT
clone size: NA; V gene: TRBV20-1; D gene: NA; J gene: TRBJ2-1; CDR3 protein: CSASRSNSYNEQFF; CDR3 DNA: TGCAGTGCTAGCAGATCGAACTCCTACAATGAGCAGTTCTTC
clone size: NA; V gene: TRBV12-3/TRBV12-4; D gene: NA; J gene: TRBJ2-2; CDR3 protein: CASSLHSRGNTGELFF; CDR3 DNA: TGTGCCAGCAGTCTCCACTCTCGGGGGAACACCGGGGAGCTGTTTTTT
clone size: once; V gene: TRBV28; D gene: NA; J gene: TRBJ2-7; CDR3 protein: CASTSGSSYEQYF; CDR3 DNA: TGTGCCAGCACCTCAGGGAGCTCCTACGAGCAGTACTTC
clone size: NA; V gene: TRBV18; D gene: NA; J gene: TRBJ2-6; CDR3 protein: CASSPFGANVLTF; CDR3 DNA: TGTGCCAGCTCACCTTTTGGGGCCAACGTCCTGACTTTC
clone size: NA; V gene: TRBV30; D gene: TRBD1; J gene: TRBJ2-1; CDR3 protein: CASQGAYNEQFF; CDR3 DNA: TGTGCCTCACAGGGGGCCTACAATGAGCAGTTCTTC
clone size: NA; V gene: TRBV20-1; D gene: NA; J gene: TRBJ2-1; CDR3 protein: CSATPGGGQEQFF; CDR3 DNA: TGCAGTGCTACTCCTGGGGGCGGGCAAGAGCAGTTCTTC
clone size: NA; V gene: TRBV14; D gene: NA; J gene: TRBJ1-1; CDR3 protein: CASSQVRGWDTEAFF; CDR3 DNA: TGTGCCAGCAGCCAAGTGAGGGGGTGGGACACTGAAGCTTTCTTT
clone size: once; V gene: TRBV28; D gene: NA; J gene: TRBJ1-5; CDR3 protein: CASSTGMNNQPQHF; CDR3 DNA: TGTGCCAGCAGTACCGGGATGAACAATCAGCCCCAGCATTTT
clone size: NA; V gene: TRBV6-2/TRBV6-3; D gene: NA; J gene: TRBJ2-1; CDR3 protein: CASSYDPRDSPIF; CDR3 DNA: TGTGCCAGCAGTTATGACCCTCGGGACTCTCCGATCTTC
clone size: NA; V gene: TRBV27; D gene: NA; J gene: TRBJ1-5; CDR3 protein: CASSPIVGANGNQPQHF; CDR3 DNA: TGTGCCAGCAGTCCTATAGTGGGGGCTAACGGCAATCAGCCCCAGCATTTT
clone size: NA; V gene: TRBV2; D gene: NA; J gene: TRBJ2-3; CDR3 protein: CATLIGPLTDTQYF; CDR3 DNA: TGTGCCACCTTAATCGGTCCACTCACAGATACGCAGTATTTT
clone size: NA; V gene: TRBV20-1; D gene: TRBD2; J gene: TRBJ2-1; CDR3 protein: CSAPRPGLGHNEQFF; CDR3 DNA: TGCAGTGCTCCACGGCCGGGACTAGGCCACAATGAGCAGTTCTTC
clone size: NA; V gene: TRBV2; D gene: NA; J gene: TRBJ2-5; CDR3 protein: CASSDPAAGTETQYF; CDR3 DNA: TGTGCCAGCAGTGACCCAGCGGCAGGGACGGAGACCCAGTACTTC
clone size: NA; V gene: TRBV11-2; D gene: NA; J gene: TRBJ2-6; CDR3 protein: CASSRRSSGANVLTF; CDR3 DNA: TGTGCCAGCAGCCGACGAAGCTCTGGGGCCAACGTCCTGACTTTC
clone size: NA; V gene: TRBV20-1; D gene: TRBD2; J gene: TRBJ2-7; CDR3 protein: CSAPVGTSEAYEQYF; CDR3 DNA: TGCAGTGCCCCCGTTGGGACTAGCGAGGCCTACGAGCAGTACTTC
clone size: NA; V gene: TRBV20-1; D gene: TRBD1; J gene: TRBJ1-5; CDR3 protein: CSARSPLGQSNQPQHF; CDR3 DNA: TGCAGTGCTAGGTCGCCTCTGGGACAGAGCAATCAGCCCCAGCATTTT
clone size: NA; V gene: TRBV20-1; D gene: NA; J gene: TRBJ2-7; CDR3 protein: CSARDSDSTYEQYF; CDR3 DNA: TGCAGTGCTAGAGATAGTGACAGCACCTACGAGCAGTACTTC
clone size: once; V gene: TRBV3-1; D gene: NA; J gene: TRBJ2-7; CDR3 protein: CASSQDRDSPYEQYF; CDR3 DNA: TGTGCCAGCAGCCAAGATCGAGACTCCCCCTACGAGCAGTACTTC
clone size: once; V gene: TRBV29-1; D gene: NA; J gene: TRBJ2-2; CDR3 protein: CSVEEPRNTGELFF; CDR3 DNA: TGCAGCGTTGAAGAACCCAGGAACACCGGGGAGCTGTTTTTT
clone size: NA; V gene: TRBV20-1; D gene: NA; J gene: TRBJ2-3; CDR3 protein: CSPLSGTDTQYF; CDR3 DNA: TGCAGTCCTCTTAGCGGCACAGATACGCAGTATTTT
clone size: NA; V gene: TRBV4-1; D gene: TRBD2; J gene: TRBJ2-7; CDR3 protein: CASSRGTSGYEQYF; CDR3 DNA: TGCGCCAGCAGCCGCGGCACTAGCGGCTACGAGCAGTACTTC
clone size: NA; V gene: TRBV6-5; D gene: TRBD2; J gene: TRBJ2-7; CDR3 protein: CASTRGTSYEQYF; CDR3 DNA: TGTGCCAGCACGCGGGGGACTTCCTACGAGCAGTACTTC
clone size: NA; V gene: TRBV30; D gene: NA; J gene: TRBJ1-2; CDR3 protein: CAGGNGTAYGYTF; CDR3 DNA: TGTGCCGGGGGGAACGGGACCGCCTATGGCTACACCTTC
clone size: NA; V gene: TRBV14; D gene: TRBD2; J gene: TRBJ2-1; CDR3 protein: CASSQVVGLAGYNEQFF; CDR3 DNA: TGTGCCAGCAGCCAAGTGGTCGGGCTAGCGGGTTACAATGAGCAGTTCTTC
clone size: NA; V gene: TRBV3-1; D gene: NA; J gene: TRBJ2-7; CDR3 protein: CASSQGGGNYEQYF; CDR3 DNA: TGTGCCAGCAGCCAAGGAGGCGGCAACTACGAGCAGTACTTC
clone size: NA; V gene: TRBV3-1; D gene: TRBD1; J gene: TRBJ1-1; CDR3 protein: CASSQSTGVTEAFF; CDR3 DNA: TGTGCCAGCAGCCAATCGACAGGGGTCACTGAAGCTTTCTTT
clone size: NA; V gene: TRBV20-1; D gene: NA; J gene: TRBJ2-7; CDR3 protein: CSGRGNSYEQYF; CDR3 DNA: TGCAGTGGGAGGGGGAACTCCTACGAGCAGTACTTC
clone size: NA; V gene: TRBV30; D gene: NA; J gene: TRBJ2-1; CDR3 protein: CAWSPSPYNEQFF; CDR3 DNA: TGTGCCTGGAGTCCCTCCCCCTACAATGAGCAGTTCTTC